The clone carrying this T cell receptor beta chain was seen more than once but under ten times. What it binds is not known. The data were taken from a study of early T cells in non-severe SARS-CoV-2 infection. Turning to the study itself: Sequencing used unsorted whole-blood bulk RNA, so chains lack pairing. The study's findings and limits: Sequences matched to VDJdb favored anti-spike CD8 responses, while private and CD4 specificities were missed.

The CDR3 spans 13 residues. The V gene lost 2 bases and the J gene lost 2 bases, with 7 bases spanning the gap. Germline V gives CDR1 ENHRY, CDR2 SYGVKD. Individual cDNA molecules received unique molecular identifiers. TCRdb analysed the 5' RACE reads with MiXCR anew, one entry per CDR3 protein. The sample includes some 91,000 distinct CDR3 sequences, around 10% of them seen just once. This TCR came from an adult who was a healthcare worker with PCR-confirmed SARS-CoV-2 infection or an uninfected control (not recorded which). The chain has TRBV10-3 and TRBJ2-7, with D unresolved. The sample in question was whole blood, obtained at baseline. CDR3 protein: CAISEKRPYEQYF. Here the CDR3 DNA reads TGTGCCATCAGTGAGAAAAGACCCTACGAGCAGTACTTC.